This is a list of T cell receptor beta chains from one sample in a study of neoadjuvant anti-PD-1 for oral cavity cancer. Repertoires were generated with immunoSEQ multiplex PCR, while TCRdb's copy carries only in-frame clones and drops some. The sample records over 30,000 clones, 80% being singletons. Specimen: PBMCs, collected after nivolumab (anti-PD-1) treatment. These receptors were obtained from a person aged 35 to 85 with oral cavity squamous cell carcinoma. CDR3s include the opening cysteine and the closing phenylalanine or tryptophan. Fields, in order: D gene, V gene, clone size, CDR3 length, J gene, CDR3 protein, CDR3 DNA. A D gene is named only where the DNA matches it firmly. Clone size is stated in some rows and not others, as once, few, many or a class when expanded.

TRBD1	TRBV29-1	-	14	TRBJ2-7	CSVDGDRYSYEQYF	TGCAGTGTTGATGGGGACAGATACTCCTACGAGCAGTACTTC
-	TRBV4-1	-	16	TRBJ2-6	CASSHSTGSGANVLTF	TGCGCCAGCAGCCACTCAACAGGCTCTGGGGCCAACGTCCTGACTTTC
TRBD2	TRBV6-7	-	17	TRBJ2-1	CASDPSLSGGAKTEQFF	TGTGCCAGCGACCCTAGCCTTAGCGGGGGGGCAAAAACGGAGCAGTTCTTC
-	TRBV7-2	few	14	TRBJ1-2	CASSSSPGYYGYTF	TGTGCCAGCAGCTCGAGTCCAGGGTACTATGGCTACACCTTC
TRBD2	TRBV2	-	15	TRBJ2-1	CASSASGWPRDEQFF	TGTGCCAGCAGTGCTAGCGGGTGGCCCCGGGATGAGCAGTTCTTC
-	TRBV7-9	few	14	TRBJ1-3	CASSLDGRGDTIYF	TGTGCCAGCAGCTTAGATGGCAGGGGAGACACCATATATTTT
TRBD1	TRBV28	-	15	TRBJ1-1	CASSATDRRRPEAFF	TGTGCCAGCAGTGCAACGGACAGGAGACGGCCTGAAGCTTTCTTT
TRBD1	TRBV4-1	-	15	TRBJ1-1	CASSPYRDSATEAFF	TGCGCCAGCAGCCCTTACCGGGACAGTGCCACTGAAGCTTTCTTT
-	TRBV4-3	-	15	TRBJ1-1	CASSQDQALNTEAFF	TGCGCCAGCAGCCAAGATCAGGCGCTGAACACTGAAGCTTTCTTT
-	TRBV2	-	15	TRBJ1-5	CASSEAGGASQPQHF	TGTGCCAGCAGTGAGGCGGGAGGGGCGAGTCAGCCCCAGCATTTT
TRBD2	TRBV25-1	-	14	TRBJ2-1	CASSGGWVGNEQFF	TGTGCCAGCAGCGGGGGGTGGGTAGGGAATGAGCAGTTCTTC
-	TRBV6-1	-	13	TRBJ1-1	CASSSAGATEAFF	TGTGCCAGCAGTTCCGCAGGGGCCACTGAAGCTTTCTTT
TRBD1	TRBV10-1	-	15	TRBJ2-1	CASSDSIGTDNEQFF	TGCGCCAGCAGTGATTCGATCGGGACAGACAATGAGCAGTTCTTC
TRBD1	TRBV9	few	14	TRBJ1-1	CASSVGTGDTEAFF	TGTGCCAGCAGCGTTGGGACAGGGGACACTGAAGCTTTCTTT
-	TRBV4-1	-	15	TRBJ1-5	CASSQFDNSNQPQHF	TGCGCCAGCAGCCAATTTGACAATAGCAATCAGCCCCAGCATTTT
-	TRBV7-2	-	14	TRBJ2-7	CASSLREYGYEQYF	TGTGCCAGCAGCTTAAGGGAGTATGGCTACGAGCAGTACTTC
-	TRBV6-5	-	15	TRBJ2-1	CASSRADRSNNEQFF	TGTGCCAGCAGTCGCGCAGACAGGTCAAACAATGAGCAGTTCTTC
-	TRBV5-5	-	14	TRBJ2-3	CASSLTRNTDTQYF	TGTGCCAGCAGCTTGACAAGAAACACAGATACGCAGTATTTT
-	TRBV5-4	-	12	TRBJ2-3	CASSSHTDTQYF	TGTGCCAGCAGCTCCCACACAGATACGCAGTATTTT
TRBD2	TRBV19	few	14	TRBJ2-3	CATRPGGGTDTQYF	TGTGCCACACGGCCTGGGGGGGGCACAGATACGCAGTATTTT
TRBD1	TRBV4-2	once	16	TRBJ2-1	CASSLEGQGSYNEQFF	TGTGCCAGCAGCCTAGAGGGACAGGGATCCTACAATGAGCAGTTCTTC
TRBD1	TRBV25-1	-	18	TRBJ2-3	CASSAFPGQGQNTDTQYF	TGTGCCAGCAGTGCATTCCCGGGACAGGGACAAAACACAGATACGCAGTATTTT
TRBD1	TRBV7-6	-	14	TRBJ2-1	CASSRRTGRNEQFF	TGTGCCAGCAGCCGACGGACAGGTAGAAATGAGCAGTTCTTC
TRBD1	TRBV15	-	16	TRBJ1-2	CATSRDPPGGDYGYTF	TGTGCCACCAGCAGAGACCCCCCAGGGGGCGATTATGGCTACACCTTC
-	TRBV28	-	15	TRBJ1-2	CASRPRDAANYGYTF	TGTGCCAGCAGACCACGGGACGCAGCTAACTATGGCTACACCTTC
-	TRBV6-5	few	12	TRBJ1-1	CASTTENTEAFF	TGTGCCAGCACAACGGAGAACACTGAAGCTTTCTTT